A single TCR beta chain is shown here with its context. The specificity of this receptor is unknown. No base qualities exist here, and no much larger clone lies one base off it. Looking up the germline V gene yields CDR1 KGHSH and CDR2 LQKENI. The V end gives up 5 bases and the J end 6 bases, leaving 5 bases in the junction not matched to a gene. The CDR3 starts with the cysteine, ends with the phenylalanine, and has 14 residues. CDR3 DNA only is kept here, 42 bases in frame from base 1. The sample belongs to a study of cytomegalovirus exposure and HLA in healthy donors (dated by TCRdb to 2015 to 2018). In terms of the full investigation: An earlier analysis of some 600 of the donors reported 250 to 350 Gb of sequence data and approximately 120 million unique TCR beta sequences obtained from about 170 million T cells. The genetic ancestry cluster associated with self-reported Caucasian donors included 81% of the 300 to 450 genotyped donors. The study was designed to test whether signatures of past pathogen exposure could be identified by cataloging public T cell receptors. Both class I and class II loci were covered by HLA typing, at four-digit resolution. To predict cytomegalovirus infection status, the study brought together high-throughput TCR immunosequencing, statistical association of individual TCRs with disease status, and machine learning. In a later genetic analysis, genome-wide SNP genotypes for about 65% of the roughly 700 donors were used, and that subset was treated as a discovery cohort. Because of strong linkage in the cohort, roughly 5 DR-DQ haplotypes were treated as single units for association and clustering. A later analysis re-examined previously published TCR beta repertoires from just over 650 donors and added high-resolution HLA genotyping to investigate patterns of TCR occurrence. An early release that covered fewer than 750 HLA-typed donors contained about 300 gigabases of sequencing data and about 93 million unique TCR sequences. Every repertoire in the discovery cohort had been generated on one and the same sequencing platform. A separate validation cohort of about 110 different subjects was used in addition to the roughly 670-subject first cohort. An earlier analysis of around 580 of the donors used high-throughput TCR beta sequencing to judge whether each TCR beta V gene segment behaved as functional or pseudogenic. Alongside the repertoire data, information on donor age, sex, ethnicity and CMV serostatus was compiled. Rather than using new phenotypic data, the later analysis identified candidate immune exposures from TCR beta sequences and from how often those sequences occurred across donors. Among some 410 genotyped donors of the cohort, an average of approximately 240,000 unique TCR beta nucleotide sequences were sequenced per donor, around a sixth of them non-productive. The study used immunosequencing to profile the T cell repertoires of approximately 640 subjects and linked those repertoires to cytomegalovirus serostatus. The number of typed donors differed by locus: roughly 629-640 for A, B, C, DRB1 and DQB1; 500 to 550 for DQA1; approximately 600 for DPA1; and about 450 for DPB1. The investigation overall reported the following: V-gene and J-gene trimming of TCR beta chains was associated with a missense DCLRE1C variant in a later genetic analysis, and the association was replicated in an independent cohort. According to a later analysis, TCR association rates differed among HLA loci, with DRB1 alleles showing the most associated TCRs and HLA-C alleles showing the fewest. Broadly in line with IMGT annotations, most TCR beta V segments showed up in productive rearrangements about 87% or about 30% of the time in an earlier analysis of several hundred of the donors. Compared with the approximately 670-donor mean, donors in an Asian-associated ancestry cluster had fewer N-insertions in productive TCRs, according to a later genetic analysis. A later analysis associated about 17,000 TCR beta sequences with specific HLA alleles at a false discovery rate of 0.05. Correlated functional status among segregating V segments might reflect linkage disequilibrium, but an unknown experimental factor could not be ruled out. In both the original and validation cohorts, the classifier was reported to diagnose cytomegalovirus status with high specificity and sensitivity. The authors suggested that the approach could potentially be generalized to other disease states and immunological phenotypes. A further reported finding was that TCR beta sequences accurately predicted the HLA-A and HLA-B alleles for most subjects in the first cohort. HLA typing was unavailable for some donors at each locus, so association tests used only the typed subset. A later analysis found that HLA-associated TCR beta chains were more clonally expanded and had lower generation probabilities than equally common non-associated chains. The 87-base-pair reads could not distinguish some IMGT-functional V segments, including TRBV6-2 and TRBV6-3, so those segments were excluded. Three of the identified cytomegalovirus-associated TCR beta chains were confirmed in vitro to be specific for cytomegalovirus antigens. Most TCR sequences were observed very rarely across donors, whereas some public TCRs were present in many individuals. The sequencing pipeline was judged likely to have produced a cluster of highly shared sequence variants as a technical artifact. In a later analysis, most CMV-associated TCR beta chains were found to appear HLA-restricted, with HLA associations seemingly driven largely by CMV exposure. CMV serostatus was the only immune exposure information available for the cohort. Assigning TCR associations to individual alleles was difficult when HLA alleles, especially DR and DQ, strongly co-occurred. The presence/absence analyses assumed that sequencing depth was roughly uniform across donors, and that assumption may not be true. Because counts were too low, about 15 rarely observed V segments, including chromosome 9 orphons, were left out of the earlier analysis of some 600 of the donors. According to a later analysis, parvovirus B19, influenza, CMV and Epstein-Barr virus appeared linked to several top co-occurrence clusters. The study gave a list of roughly 150 TCR beta chains associated with cytomegalovirus. Only TCR beta chains were sequenced in this cohort, and the absence of alpha or paired-chain data limited detectable features.

Library preparation was by the immunoSEQ multiplex PCR assay. For the multiplex PCR, a mixture combining 60 forward primers for TCR Vbeta segments and 13 reverse primers for TCR Jbeta segments was used. A multiplex PCR assay on genomic DNA amplified the CDR3 region of rearranged TCR beta genes. The amplified TCR beta libraries were sequenced on the Illumina HiSeq System as 87-base-pair reads. As for the original processing: In a later analysis, some 80 million unique TCR beta chains were counted across the 666 repertoires, and roughly 11 million of these chains were shared by at least two donors. A nearest-neighbor algorithm error-corrected the raw reads and collapsed the reads into unique sequences, merging closely related sequences to remove PCR and sequencing errors. To assign V, D and J gene segments, CDR3 sequences were aligned to IMGT reference sequences. For a sequence to be retained, a match of at least six nucleotides was required to both a V gene segment and a J gene segment. A rearrangement counted as productive if the CDR3 had no stop codons and remained in frame with V and J, and every other rearrangement counted as non-productive. Following IMGT convention, CDR3 was defined as the stretch from the second conserved V-encoded cysteine to the conserved J-encoded phenylalanine. The earlier analysis of approximately 500 of the donors excluded sequences that lacked an unambiguous match to a single V gene segment. In an earlier analysis of around 600 of the donors, V segments were called functional above 56.7% productive rearrangements and were called segregating when the between-donor standard deviation exceeded 5%. To diagnose cytomegalovirus status from the catalog of TCR beta chain sequences, a statistical classification framework was built. V and J gene assignment, in a later analysis, came from comparing TCR nucleotide sequences with IMGT/GENE-DB human TR gene sequences. A later analysis assigned CDR3 sequences and most-parsimonious VDJ recombination scenarios with the TCRdist pipeline. In a later analysis, each TCR beta chain was defined by its CDR3 amino acid sequence together with its V-gene family, and reads without a unique V-gene family were excluded. As a way to deal with suspected cross-contamination and a sequencing artifact, a later analysis dropped over 550 nucleotide sequences that were highly shared and had low generation probability. For each public chain, a later analysis derived a clonal expansion index from normalized ranks of inferred template counts within each repertoire. A later analysis computed generation probabilities with a VDJ recombination model fitted to out-of-frame rearrangements, and checked the results against IGoR. Hypergeometric tests were used in a later analysis to score TCR-TCR, TCR-HLA and TCR-CMV co-occurrence, with a repertoire-size bias correction applied to the TCR pairs. To estimate false discovery rates, a later analysis permuted the HLA or CMV assignments 20 times. In a later analysis, co-occurring TCRs were grouped with DBSCAN, and TCRdist sequence similarity was added when clustering was performed within HLA-allele-positive subsets. For co-occurrence clustering, repertoires with fewer than 30,000 or more than 120,000 public chains were excluded, along with roughly 5 repertoires with anomalous nucleotide sharing. TCRdb took this table from immuneACCESS and kept in-frame rearrangements with V and J called. Such tables lack part of the clones; where checked against another copy, unresolved V genes explain under half of the gap, and the rest is unexplained. V, J and clone size derive from that table, while D and trimming were established from the DNA sequence. The sample table contains about 70,000 clones; only one count was recorded for 86% of them. The top ten constitute less than 2.5% of the sample.

The cohort comprised some 680 healthy bone marrow donors. Cohort members were all nominally healthy when sampled, although unrecorded immune exposures were likely present. The donor was CMV seronegative and was included in the group of 352 seronegative cohort members. A peripheral blood sample was collected from each donor, and TCR beta sequencing was performed on peripheral blood mononuclear cells. The Qiagen DNeasy Blood Extraction Kit was used to extract genomic DNA from the blood cell samples. Sequenced sample: PBMCs. The receptor was isolated from a woman aged 25-40 years in good health and CMV-seronegative. This sequence uses TRBV18 and TRBJ1-4, and 8 bases in between align with TRBD1. The DNA reads TGTGCCAGCTCAATCGGACAGGGTCATGAAAAACTGTTTTTT. Translated, it gives CASSIGQGHEKLFF.